The T cell receptor (beta chain) described here comes from a study of blood T cell repertoires in COVID-19. Germline V CDR1 and CDR2: SGHRS, YFSETQ. Trimming stripped 0 bases from V and 10 bases from J, with 7 bases between. CDR3 length equals 11 residues. Per the study methods: Reference gene primer amplification yielded estimated nucleated cell counts. Sequencing used immunoSEQ multiplex PCR; TCRdb keeps in-frame clones, though not all of them. V and J calls and clone size are as listed in that table; D and trimming were resolved from the DNA. The table includes about 440,000 clones, around 89% detected once.

Material: peripheral blood. V and J are TRBV5-1 and TRBJ1-2; D gene uncertain. The TCR comes from a young woman with acute or convalescent COVID-19. The CDR3 coding sequence is TGCGCCAGCAGCTTGGGGAGGGACTACACCTTC. This codes for CASSLGRDYTF.